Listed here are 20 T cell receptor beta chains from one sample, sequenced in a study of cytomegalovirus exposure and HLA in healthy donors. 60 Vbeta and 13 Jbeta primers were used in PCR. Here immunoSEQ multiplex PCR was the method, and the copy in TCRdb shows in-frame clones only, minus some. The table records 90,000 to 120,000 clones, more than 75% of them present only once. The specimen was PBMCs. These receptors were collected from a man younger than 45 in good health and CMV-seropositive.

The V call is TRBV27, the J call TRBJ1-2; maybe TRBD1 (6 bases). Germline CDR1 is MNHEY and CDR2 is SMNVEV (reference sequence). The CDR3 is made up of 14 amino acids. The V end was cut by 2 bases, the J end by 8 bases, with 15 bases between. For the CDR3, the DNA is TGTGCCAGCAGTTTAACAGGGCTAGGTCGAGGCTACACCTTC. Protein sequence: CASSLTGLGRGYTF.

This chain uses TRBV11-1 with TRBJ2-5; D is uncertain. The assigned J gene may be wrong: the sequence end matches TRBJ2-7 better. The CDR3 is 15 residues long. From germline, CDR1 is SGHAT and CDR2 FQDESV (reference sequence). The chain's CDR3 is CASSLASNLGYEQYF. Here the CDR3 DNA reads TGTGCCAGCAGCTTAGCATCCAATTTGGGCTACGAGCAGTACTTC.

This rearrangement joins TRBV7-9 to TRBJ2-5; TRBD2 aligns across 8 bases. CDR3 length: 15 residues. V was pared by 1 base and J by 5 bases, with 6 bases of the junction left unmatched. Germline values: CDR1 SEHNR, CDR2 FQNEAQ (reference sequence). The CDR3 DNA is TGTGCCAGCAGCTTAGGGGCCGGGGGGGCGGAGACCCAGTACTTC. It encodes CASSLGAGGAETQYF.

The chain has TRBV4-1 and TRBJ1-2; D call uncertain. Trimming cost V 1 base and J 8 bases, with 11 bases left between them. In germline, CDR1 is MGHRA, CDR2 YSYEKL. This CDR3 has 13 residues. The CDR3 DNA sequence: TGCGCCAGCAGCCAAGTTCGGAGCGAAGGCTACACCTTC. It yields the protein CASSQVRSEGYTF.

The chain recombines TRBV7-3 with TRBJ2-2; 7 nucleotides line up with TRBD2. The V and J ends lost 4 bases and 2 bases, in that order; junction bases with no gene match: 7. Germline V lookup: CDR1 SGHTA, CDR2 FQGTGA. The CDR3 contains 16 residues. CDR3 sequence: CASSSEGGINTGELFF. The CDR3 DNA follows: TGTGCCAGCAGCTCGGAGGGAGGGATAAACACCGGGGAGCTGTTTTTT.

CDR3 bases: TGTGCCAGCGGAAACAGGGACCAGCCCCAGCATTTT. Protein product: CASGNRDQPQHF. V gene TRBV2 combines with J gene TRBJ1-5; weak D call: TRBD1 (6 bases). V was trimmed by 8 bases and J by 7 bases, leaving 12 bases between them. Germline V gene lookup returns CDR1 SNHLY and CDR2 FYNNEI. This CDR3 is 12 amino acids long.

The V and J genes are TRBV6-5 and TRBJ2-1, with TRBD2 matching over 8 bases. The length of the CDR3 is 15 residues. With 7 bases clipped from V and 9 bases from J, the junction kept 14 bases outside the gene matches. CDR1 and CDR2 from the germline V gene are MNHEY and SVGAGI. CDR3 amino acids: CASTSSGGARSEQFF. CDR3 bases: TGTGCCAGCACCTCTTCCGGGGGGGCAAGGAGTGAGCAGTTCTTC.

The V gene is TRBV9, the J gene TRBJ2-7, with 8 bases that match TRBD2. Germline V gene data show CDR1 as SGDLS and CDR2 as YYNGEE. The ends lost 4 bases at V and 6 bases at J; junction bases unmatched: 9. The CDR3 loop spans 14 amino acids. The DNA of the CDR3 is TGTGCCAGCAGCCCAGGGACTAGATCTGCCGAGCAGTACTTC. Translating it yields CASSPGTRSAEQYF. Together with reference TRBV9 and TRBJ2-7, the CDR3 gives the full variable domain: DSGVTQTPKHLITATGQRVTLRCSPRSGDLSVYWYQQSLDQGLQFLIQYYNGEERAKGNILERFSAQQFPDLHSELNLSSLELGDSALYFCASSPGTRSAEQYFGPGTRLTVT.

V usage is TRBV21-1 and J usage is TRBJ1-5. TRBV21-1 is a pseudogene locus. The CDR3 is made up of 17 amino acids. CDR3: CASSLKGEGMINQPQHF. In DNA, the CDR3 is TGTGCCAGCAGCCTCAAGGGGGAGGGTATGATCAATCAGCCCCAGCATTTT.

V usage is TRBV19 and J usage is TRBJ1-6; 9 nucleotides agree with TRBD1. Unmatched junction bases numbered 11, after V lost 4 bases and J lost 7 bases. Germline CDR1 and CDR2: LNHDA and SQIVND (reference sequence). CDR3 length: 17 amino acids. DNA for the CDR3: TGTGCCAGTAGTACGGGCGGGACAGGGAAGGGGAATTCACCCCTCCACTTT. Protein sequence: CASSTGGTGKGNSPLHF.

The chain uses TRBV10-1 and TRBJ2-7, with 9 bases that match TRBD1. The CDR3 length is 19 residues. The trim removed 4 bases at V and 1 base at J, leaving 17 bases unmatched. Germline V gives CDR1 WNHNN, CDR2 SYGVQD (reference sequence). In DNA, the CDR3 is TGCGCCAGCAGTGGACTATCCAACTCCGGGACAGGGAGGTCCTACGAGCAGTACTTC. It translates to CASSGLSNSGTGRSYEQYF.

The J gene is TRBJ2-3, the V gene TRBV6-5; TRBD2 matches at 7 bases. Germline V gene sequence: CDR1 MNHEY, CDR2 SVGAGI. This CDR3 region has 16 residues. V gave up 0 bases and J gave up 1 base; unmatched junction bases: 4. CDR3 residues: CASSYSALAGTDTQYF. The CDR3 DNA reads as TGTGCCAGCAGTTACTCGGCTCTAGCGGGCACAGATACGCAGTATTTT.

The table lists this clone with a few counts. In nucleotides, the CDR3 is TGCGCCAGCAGCGCCACCATTAGCTCCTACAATGAGCAGTTCTTC. Translation: CASSATISSYNEQFF. The chain uses TRBV5-1 and TRBJ2-1; D is ambiguous. V was trimmed by 4 bases and J by 0 bases, leaving 11 bases between them. This CDR3 has 15 residues. Germline assignment: CDR1 SGHRS and CDR2 YFSETQ.

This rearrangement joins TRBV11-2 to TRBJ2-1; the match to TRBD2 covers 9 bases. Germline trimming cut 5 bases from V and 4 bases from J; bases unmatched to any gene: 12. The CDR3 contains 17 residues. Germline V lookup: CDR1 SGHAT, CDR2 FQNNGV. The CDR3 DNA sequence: TGTGCCAGCAGCGTCAGAATTAGCGGGGGACAATACAATGAGCAGTTCTTC. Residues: CASSVRISGGQYNEQFF. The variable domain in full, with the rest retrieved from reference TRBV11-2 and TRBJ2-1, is EAGVAQSPRYKIIEKRQSVAFWCNPISGHATLYWYQQILGQGPKLLIQFQNNGVVDDSQLPKDRFSAERLKGVDSTLKIQPAKLEDSAVYLCASSVRISGGQYNEQFFGPGTRLTVL.

The CDR3: CASSLSTGEQYF. The CDR3 DNA sequence: TGTGCCAGCAGCCTTAGTACTGGCGAGCAGTACTTC. The chain couples TRBV7-6 to TRBJ2-7, with D unresolved. The germline V gene encodes CDR1 SGHVS and CDR2 FNYEAQ. Trimming removed 5 bases from V and 6 bases from J, with 11 bases in between. This CDR3 is built from 12 residues.

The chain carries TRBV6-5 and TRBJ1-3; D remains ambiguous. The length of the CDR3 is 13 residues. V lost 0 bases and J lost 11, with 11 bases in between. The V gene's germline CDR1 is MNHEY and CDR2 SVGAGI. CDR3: CASSYSVNEAIYF. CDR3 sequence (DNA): TGTGCCAGCAGTTACTCGGTTAATGAGGCCATATATTTT.

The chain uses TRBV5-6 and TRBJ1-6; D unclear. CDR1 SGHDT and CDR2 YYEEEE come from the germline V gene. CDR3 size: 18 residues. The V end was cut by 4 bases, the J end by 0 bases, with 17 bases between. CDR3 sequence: CASSTWGGKSSYNSPLHF. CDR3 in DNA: TGTGCCAGCAGCACATGGGGAGGGAAGAGCTCCTATAATTCACCCCTCCACTTT.

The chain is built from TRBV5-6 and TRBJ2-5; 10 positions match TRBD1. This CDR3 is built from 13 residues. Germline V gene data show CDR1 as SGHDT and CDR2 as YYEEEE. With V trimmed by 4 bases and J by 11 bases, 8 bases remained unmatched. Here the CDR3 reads CASSIRDRGEQYF. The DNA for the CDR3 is TGTGCCAGCAGCATCCGGGACAGGGGTGAGCAGTACTTC.

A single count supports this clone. CDR3 in amino acids: CASSRALDRASNQPQHF. In DNA, the CDR3 is TGTGCCAGCAGTCGGGCCCTCGACAGGGCGAGCAATCAGCCCCAGCATTTT. The chain joins TRBV27 to TRBJ1-5; 7 bases are a match to TRBD1. J lost 1 base, V lost 5 bases, and 11 bases had no gene match. The CDR3 has 17 amino acids. The germline V gene has CDR1 MNHEY and CDR2 SMNVEV (reference sequence).

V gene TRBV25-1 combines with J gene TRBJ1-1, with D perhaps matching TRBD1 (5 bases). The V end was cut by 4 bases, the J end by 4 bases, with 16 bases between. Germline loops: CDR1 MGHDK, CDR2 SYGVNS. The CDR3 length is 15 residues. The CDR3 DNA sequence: TGTGCCAGCAGTGTAGTAGGACAATCCTTCACTGAAGCTTTCTTT. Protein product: CASSVVGQSFTEAFF.